This T cell receptor beta chain was recovered during a study of OX40 agonist ivuxolimab in advanced cancers. Looked up from germline, CDR1 is SGHNT and CDR2 is YENEEA. This CDR3 contains 12 residues. V was pared by 4 bases and J by 10 bases, with 11 bases between. Patients were excluded for autoimmune disease history or systemic immunosuppression. Only in-frame clones appear in the TCRdb table, and some are missing; sequencing was by immunoSEQ multiplex PCR. The data show roughly 65,000 clones, about 90% seen once. Sample: CD4+ or CD8+ T cells sorted from blood, taken in a trial of the OX40 agonist ivuxolimab. The J gene is TRBJ2-1, the V gene TRBV11-3; tentatively, D is TRBD2 (6 bases). This sequence was found in an adult with an advanced solid tumor such as melanoma, head and neck, liver or kidney cancer. Here the CDR3 reads CASSWSGREQFF. The CDR3 region has the DNA TGTGCCAGCAGCTGGAGTGGGAGGGAGCAGTTCTTC.